This TCR beta chain was captured in a study of T cells in Graves' hyperthyroidism and ophthalmopathy. Amplified regions were TCR beta CDR3 sequences from RNA transcripts. The HTBI set primed first-round TCR CDR3 RT-PCR. Via MiXCR, TCRdb re-called the multiplex PCR reads, giving one row per CDR3 protein. The top ten hold roughly a sixth of the sample, which has some 690,000 distinct CDR3 sequences, approximately 15% seen once. The CDR3 contains 15 residues. Germline trimming cut 7 bases from V and 1 base from J; bases unmatched to any gene: 5. The chain couples TRBV12-3 or TRBV12-4 to TRBJ2-5, with TRBD2 matching 11 bases. Specimen: blood. The receptor comes from a middle-aged man with Graves' hyperthyroidism. The CDR3 spells CASTKGLAVQETQYF. The CDR3 DNA follows: TGTGCCAGCACCAAGGGACTAGCGGTCCAAGAGACCCAGTACTTC.